The clone carrying this TCR beta chain was recorded a few times. Unique molecular identifiers were affixed to single, distinct cDNA molecules. Using its own MiXCR run on the 5' RACE reads, TCRdb lists one record per CDR3 protein. The sample shows 55,000 to 75,000 distinct CDR3 sequences, 7.7% of them seen only once. The data were taken from a study of early T cells in non-severe SARS-CoV-2 infection. As for the study in general: Investigators sequenced bulk RNA drawn from unsorted whole blood, and chains remained unpaired.

Germline CDR1 and CDR2: SQVTM and ANQGSEA. Trimming removed 4 bases from V and 5 bases from J, with 15 bases in between. There are 13 residues in the CDR3. Input material: whole blood. The source is an adult who was a healthcare worker with PCR-confirmed SARS-CoV-2 infection or an uninfected control (not recorded which). The V call is TRBV29-1, the J call TRBJ2-7; no clear D. The CDR3 coding sequence is TGCAGCGTTGCTGAGCTCGGAAGAGACGAGCAGTACTTC. Translating gives CSVAELGRDEQYF.